Below, 27 T cell receptor beta chains from the same sample are listed, as sequenced in a study of blood T cell repertoires in COVID-19. Repertoires were generated with immunoSEQ multiplex PCR, while TCRdb's copy carries only in-frame clones and drops some. Altogether about 270,000 clones are present, around 88% being singletons, with the ten largest covering over 5.5%. The specimen sequenced was peripheral blood. These receptors were collected from a woman older than 75 with COVID-19, enrolled during active disease.

The table lists this clone with a count of one. This chain connects TRBV5-1 to TRBJ2-5; TRBD2 agrees at 11 bases. This CDR3 has 16 residues. Trimming removed 4 bases from V and 1 base from J; junction bases left unmatched: 6. CDR1 SGHRS and CDR2 YFSETQ come from the germline V gene. This chain's CDR3 is CASSVSGTSGQETQYF. The DNA for the CDR3 is TGCGCCAGCAGCGTATCCGGGACTAGCGGCCAAGAGACCCAGTACTTC.

In this sample, this clone turned up a few times. The genes are TRBV11-1 and TRBJ1-1; no definite D call. The CDR3 is 13 residues long. V dropped 2 bases and J dropped 2 bases, with 6 bases sitting between them. The germline gives CDR1 SGHAT, CDR2 FQDESV (reference sequence). The CDR3, as DNA: TGTGCCAGCAGCTTACAACTTAACACTGAAGCTTTCTTT. Encoded protein: CASSLQLNTEAFF.

V usage is TRBV6-4 and J usage is TRBJ1-1; TRBD1 might be the D (5 bases). Trimming took 6 bases from V and 1 from J, leaving 9 bases between them. The germline CDR1 and CDR2 sequences are MRHNA and SNTAGT. This CDR3 comprises 13 residues. The CDR3 DNA follows: TGTGCCAGCAGCCTCACAGGGAACACTGAAGCTTTCTTT. Protein: CASSLTGNTEAFF.

The sample holds one count of this clone. The chain carries TRBV12-3 or TRBV12-4 and TRBJ1-1; D possibly corresponds to TRBD1 (6 bases). The CDR3 consists of 10 residues. Trimming removed 10 bases at V and 10 bases at J, with 13 bases between. The CDR3 DNA sequence: TGTGCCACCGGGGACAATTCAGCTTTCTTT. This translates into CATGDNSAFF.

The chain is built from TRBV6-2 or TRBV6-3 and TRBJ2-2; D perhaps matches TRBD2 (5 bases). The CDR3 extends over 16 amino acids. Germline CDR1 and CDR2: MNHEY and SVGEGT. V shed 5 bases and J shed 0 bases, with 13 bases lying between them. Here the CDR3 reads CASSGWTATNTGELFF. CDR3 DNA: TGTGCCAGCAGTGGCTGGACTGCGACGAACACCGGGGAGCTGTTTTTT.

This chain connects TRBV3-1 (or the pseudogene TRBV3-2) to TRBJ1-1, with D possibly being TRBD1 (5 bases). The CDR3 loop spans 19 amino acids. V was pared by 0 bases and J by 0 bases, with 20 bases between. Germline assignment: CDR1 LGHDT and CDR2 YNNKEL (reference sequence). The CDR3 loop reads CASSQDFGASEGMNTEAFF. The CDR3 nucleotides are TGTGCCAGCAGCCAAGATTTCGGGGCCTCGGAGGGAATGAACACTGAAGCTTTCTTT.

The V gene is TRBV7-2, the J gene TRBJ2-1; 9 bases align to TRBD2. The germline V gene encodes CDR1 SGHTA and CDR2 FQGNSA. With 8 bases clipped from V and 5 bases from J, the junction kept 7 bases outside the gene matches. The CDR3 runs to 14 residues. The CDR3 reads CASLGTSSHNEQFF. DNA for the CDR3: TGTGCCAGCCTCGGGACTAGCAGTCACAATGAGCAGTTCTTC.

This chain joins TRBV10-3 and TRBJ1-1; 8 nucleotides line up with TRBD1. Germline CDR1 is ENHRY and CDR2 is SYGVKD. The CDR3 spans 13 residues. J gave up 0 bases and V 7 bases, and 1 base lay outside the gene matches. CDR3 coding DNA: TGTGCCATCAACAGGGGGGTGAACACTGAAGCTTTCTTT. It codes for CAINRGVNTEAFF.

This clone was seen only a few times. The J gene is TRBJ2-1, the V gene TRBV3-1 (or the pseudogene TRBV3-2); 8 bases fit TRBD2. V shed 2 bases and J 2 bases; nucleotides not matched to a gene: 8. There are 17 residues in the CDR3. In germline, CDR1 is LGHDT, CDR2 YNNKEL (reference sequence). The CDR3 DNA follows: TGTGCCAGCAGCCAATACGGGGTACTAGCGGCCTACAATGAGCAGTTCTTC. Protein product: CASSQYGVLAAYNEQFF.

The CDR3 nucleotides are TGTGCCACCTCACTAGCGGGGACATACAATGAGCAGTTCTTC. The encoded protein is CATSLAGTYNEQFF. This chain links TRBV10-3 with TRBJ2-1, with TRBD2 matching 10 bases. Germline CDR1 and CDR2: ENHRY and SYGVKD. This CDR3 comprises 14 residues. Trimming removed 10 bases from V and 4 bases from J; junction bases left unmatched: 7.

The CDR3 here is CASSPTRPEQFF. CDR3 bases: TGTGCCAGCAGCCCAACGAGGCCAGAGCAGTTCTTC. V usage is TRBV7-8 and J usage is TRBJ2-1, with unresolved D. The CDR3 is 12 amino acids. The germline gives CDR1 SGHVS, CDR2 FQNEAQ. Trimming removed 5 bases at V and 10 bases at J, with 12 bases between.

This clone is a singleton in its sample. The chain joins TRBV19 to TRBJ1-1; maybe TRBD1 (5 bases). Germline assignment: CDR1 LNHDA and CDR2 SQIVND (reference sequence). V shed 1 base and J shed 8 bases, with 14 bases lying between them. The CDR3 extends over 14 amino acids. The CDR3 nucleotides are TGTGCCAGTAGTATAGTAGGCGCCTACAGGGAAGCTTTCTTT. Translated, it gives CASSIVGAYREAFF.

The gene calls are TRBV19 and TRBJ2-7; maybe TRBD2 (6 bases). In germline, CDR1 is LNHDA, CDR2 SQIVND (reference sequence). V lost 3 bases and J 0 bases, leaving 12 bases between the germline ends. This CDR3 is 15 amino acids long. CDR3 protein: CASSIGSGSSYEQYF. The CDR3 DNA reads as TGTGCCAGTAGTATCGGGAGTGGGAGCTCCTACGAGCAGTACTTC.

This chain links TRBV12-3 or TRBV12-4 with TRBJ2-3, with D possibly matching TRBD1 (5 bases). Trimming left V 8 bases short and J 2 bases short, with 8 bases between. The CDR3 is made up of 12 amino acids. Here the CDR3 DNA reads TGTGCCAGCGGGGCGAACACAGATACGCAGTATTTT. This codes for CASGANTDTQYF.

The gene calls are TRBV28 and TRBJ2-7, with D uncertain. Deletions cut 6 bases from V and 0 bases from J, with 9 bases between. Germline lookup yields CDR1 MDHEN and CDR2 SYDVKM. The CDR3 runs 13 residues. As DNA, the CDR3 is TGTGCCAGCAGGGCGGCCAGCTCCTACGAGCAGTACTTC. Translating gives CASRAASSYEQYF.

The chain couples TRBV7-9 to TRBJ2-4; 7 bases are shared with TRBD1. The germline gives CDR1 SEHNR, CDR2 FQNEAQ (reference sequence). This CDR3 has 19 amino acids. Trimming cost V 2 bases and J 6 bases; bases outside gene matches: 19. CDR3 bases: TGTGCCAGCAGCTTATCTCCCGGCGGTAAAGGGACAGAGAGAAACATTCAGTACTTC. Protein: CASSLSPGGKGTERNIQYF.

The rearrangement links TRBV6-4 to TRBJ2-3; 11 bases match TRBD2. The CDR3 runs to 14 residues. V shed 6 bases, J shed 5 bases, and the junction held 4 bases outside the gene matches. CDR1 is MRHNA, CDR2 SNTAGT, per germline. CDR3 DNA: TGTGCCAGCAGATATAGCGGGGGGGGAGATACGCAGTATTTT. This translates into CASRYSGGGDTQYF.

The CDR3 sequence is CASSQEEGAPHEQFF. For the CDR3, the DNA is TGTGCCAGCAGCCAAGAGGAAGGGGCCCCCCATGAGCAGTTCTTC. The rearrangement joins TRBV14 to TRBJ2-1, with D possibly being TRBD1 (5 bases). V lost 0 bases, J lost 8 bases, and 14 bases lay in between. Per germline, CDR1 SGHDN and CDR2 FVKESK. The CDR3 totals 15 residues. Combining the CDR3 with reference TRBV14 and TRBJ2-1 gives the whole variable domain EAGVTQFPSHSVIEKGQTVTLRCDPISGHDNLYWYRRVMGKEIKFLLHFVKESKQDESGMPNNRFLAERTGGTYSTLKVQPAELEDSGVYFCASSQEEGAPHEQFFGPGTRLTVL.

The V call is TRBV5-1, the J call TRBJ2-2; D call uncertain. Trimming cost V 3 bases and J 0 bases, with 9 bases left between them. Germline-derived CDR1 and CDR2 are SGHRS and YFSETQ. This CDR3 has 15 residues. The CDR3, as DNA: TGCGCCAGCAGCTCTGACAACGCGAACACCGGGGAGCTGTTTTTT. Amino acids: CASSSDNANTGELFF.

The chain employs TRBV7-9 and TRBJ1-1, with TRBD1 matching 9 bases. CDR3 length equals 15 residues. CDR1 is SEHNR, CDR2 FQNEAQ, per germline (reference sequence). With V trimmed by 7 bases and J by 4 bases, 10 bases remained unmatched. The CDR3 DNA follows: TGTGCCAGCATCTCCACAGGGGGCAGGAGCACTGAAGCTTTCTTT. Translation: CASISTGGRSTEAFF. Filled out from reference TRBV7-9 and TRBJ1-1, the complete variable domain reads DTGVSQNPRHKITKRGQNVTFRCDPISEHNRLYWYRQTLGQGPEFLTYFQNEAQLEKSRLLSDRFSAERPKGSFSTLEIQRTEQGDSAMYLCASISTGGRSTEAFFGQGTRLTVV.

The CDR3 coding sequence is TGTGCCAGCAGCGGCCGACAGGGCGTGGGGAAAGAGACCCAGTACTTC. It codes for CASSGRQGVGKETQYF. The chain recombines TRBV7-2 with TRBJ2-5, with 7 bases identical to TRBD1. V was clipped by 5 bases and J by 3 bases; unmatched bases: 12. The CDR3 runs to 16 residues. Germline-derived CDR1 and CDR2 are SGHTA and FQGNSA.

The chain employs TRBV19 and TRBJ2-2; 7 bases fit TRBD2. CDR1 is LNHDA and CDR2 is SQIVND in the germline V gene (reference sequence). The CDR3 totals 16 residues. V lost 3 bases and J lost 4; bases outside the gene matches: 8. CDR3 nucleotide sequence: TGTGCCAGTAGTATTTACCAGCGGGGTATCACCGGGGAGCTGTTTTTT. It codes for CASSIYQRGITGELFF.

Comments on this clone: The missing conserved phenylalanine or tryptophan at the end of this CDR3 makes a read error likely. The limits of the CDR3 on the DNA are not certain, so only TCRdb's listed CDR3 is given. This chain joins TRBV18 and TRBJ1-4; the D call TRBD1 from the table was never checked on the DNA. The CDR3 comprises 11 residues, both ends counted. Germline V gene sequence: CDR1 KGHSH, CDR2 LQKENI. The chain's CDR3 is CASSCKSGQGY.

This chain connects TRBV5-1 to TRBJ2-1; 8 bases match TRBD2. Germline V gives CDR1 SGHRS, CDR2 YFSETQ. The V gene end was trimmed by 4 bases and the J gene end by 6 bases; junction bases not matched to a gene: 9. CDR3 length equals 15 residues. Here the CDR3 reads CASSPDRLAGNEQFF. The CDR3 nucleotides are TGCGCCAGCAGCCCAGATCGGCTAGCGGGCAATGAGCAGTTCTTC. Based on the CDR3 plus reference TRBV5-1 and TRBJ2-1, the full variable domain is KAGVTQTPRYLIKTRGQQVTLSCSPISGHRSVSWYQQTPGQGLQFLFEYFSETQRNKGNFPGRFSGRQFSNSRSEMNVSTLELGDSALYLCASSPDRLAGNEQFFGPGTRLTVL.

Here the CDR3 DNA reads TGTGCCAGCAGTTTAACTAAGGGGGCGAACTATGGCTACACCTTC. Translation gives CASSLTKGANYGYTF. The chain joins TRBV28 to TRBJ1-2; 7 nucleotides align to TRBD1. The CDR3 has 15 amino acids. Germline CDR1 and CDR2: MDHEN and SYDVKM. The J segment lost 2 bases and the V segment lost 2 bases, leaving 5 bases of the junction unmatched.

This clone was counted a single time. The chain employs TRBV19 and TRBJ2-1; D unclear. CDR3 size: 15 residues. Trimming removed 1 base at V and 4 bases at J, with 11 bases between. CDR1 is LNHDA, CDR2 SQIVND, per germline (reference sequence). CDR3 sequence reads: CASSIGSSSYNEQFF. CDR3 bases: TGTGCCAGTAGTATAGGTAGTAGTTCGTACAATGAGCAGTTCTTC.

This clone has just one count. V usage is TRBV7-2 and J usage is TRBJ1-2; tentatively, D is TRBD1 (5 bases). CDR3 size: 13 residues. V was pared by 1 base and J by 2 bases, with 5 bases between. From germline, CDR1 is SGHTA and CDR2 FQGNSA. Here the CDR3 reads CASSLGQNYGYTF. In nucleotides, the CDR3 is TGTGCCAGCAGCTTAGGACAGAACTATGGCTACACCTTC. Looking up the rest from reference TRBV7-2 and TRBJ1-2 gives the full variable domain: GAGVSQSPSNKVTEKGKDVELRCDPISGHTALYWYRQSLGQGLEFLIYFQGNSAPDKSGLPSDRFSAERTGGSVSTLTIQRTQQEDSAVYLCASSLGQNYGYTFGSGTRLTVV.